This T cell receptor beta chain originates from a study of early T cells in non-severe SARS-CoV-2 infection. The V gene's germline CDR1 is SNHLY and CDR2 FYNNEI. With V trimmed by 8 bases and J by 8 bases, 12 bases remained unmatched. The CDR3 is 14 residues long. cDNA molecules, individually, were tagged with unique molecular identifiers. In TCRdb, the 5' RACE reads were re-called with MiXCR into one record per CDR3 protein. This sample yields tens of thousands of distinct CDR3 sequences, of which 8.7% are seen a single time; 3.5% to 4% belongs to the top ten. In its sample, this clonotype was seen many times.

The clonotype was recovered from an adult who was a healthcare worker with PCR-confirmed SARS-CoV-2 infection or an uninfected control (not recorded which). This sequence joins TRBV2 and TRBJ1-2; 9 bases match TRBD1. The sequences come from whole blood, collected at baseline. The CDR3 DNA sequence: TGTGCCAGCGTCGGAACCGGGACAGGGCGGGGCTACACCTTC. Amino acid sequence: CASVGTGTGRGYTF. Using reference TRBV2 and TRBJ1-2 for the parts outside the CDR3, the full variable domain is EPEVTQTPSHQVTQMGQEVILRCVPISNHLYFYWYRQILGQKVEFLVSFYNNEISEKSEIFDDQFSVERPDGSNFTLKIRSTKLEDSAMYFCASVGTGTGRGYTFGSGTRLTVV.